Included here is one TCR beta chain sequence, with context. This sample was included in a study of shared clonotypes between healthy human individuals. Profiled with immunoSEQ multiplex PCR; TCRdb holds only in-frame clones, not every one. Among around 1.9 million clones listed, about 93% were seen once. In the naive CD8 group, cells lacked CD45RO and were positively selected for CCR7, so terminally differentiated effector memory CD45RA+ cells were left out. CDR1 and CDR2 (germline): GTSNPN, SVGIG (reference sequence). V gave up 0 bases and J gave up 7 bases, with 13 bases separating them. The CDR3 length is 13 residues.

Input material: naive CD8+ T cells from PBMCs. The source of this sequence is a man aged 18 to 35 in good health. Some clones in this sample may be carry-over from other donors' samples. The chain is built from TRBV30 and TRBJ2-7; possibly TRBD2 for D (6 bases). CDR3 protein: CAWSVTQREEQYF. DNA of the CDR3: TGTGCCTGGAGTGTGACTCAACGGGAGGAGCAGTACTTC.